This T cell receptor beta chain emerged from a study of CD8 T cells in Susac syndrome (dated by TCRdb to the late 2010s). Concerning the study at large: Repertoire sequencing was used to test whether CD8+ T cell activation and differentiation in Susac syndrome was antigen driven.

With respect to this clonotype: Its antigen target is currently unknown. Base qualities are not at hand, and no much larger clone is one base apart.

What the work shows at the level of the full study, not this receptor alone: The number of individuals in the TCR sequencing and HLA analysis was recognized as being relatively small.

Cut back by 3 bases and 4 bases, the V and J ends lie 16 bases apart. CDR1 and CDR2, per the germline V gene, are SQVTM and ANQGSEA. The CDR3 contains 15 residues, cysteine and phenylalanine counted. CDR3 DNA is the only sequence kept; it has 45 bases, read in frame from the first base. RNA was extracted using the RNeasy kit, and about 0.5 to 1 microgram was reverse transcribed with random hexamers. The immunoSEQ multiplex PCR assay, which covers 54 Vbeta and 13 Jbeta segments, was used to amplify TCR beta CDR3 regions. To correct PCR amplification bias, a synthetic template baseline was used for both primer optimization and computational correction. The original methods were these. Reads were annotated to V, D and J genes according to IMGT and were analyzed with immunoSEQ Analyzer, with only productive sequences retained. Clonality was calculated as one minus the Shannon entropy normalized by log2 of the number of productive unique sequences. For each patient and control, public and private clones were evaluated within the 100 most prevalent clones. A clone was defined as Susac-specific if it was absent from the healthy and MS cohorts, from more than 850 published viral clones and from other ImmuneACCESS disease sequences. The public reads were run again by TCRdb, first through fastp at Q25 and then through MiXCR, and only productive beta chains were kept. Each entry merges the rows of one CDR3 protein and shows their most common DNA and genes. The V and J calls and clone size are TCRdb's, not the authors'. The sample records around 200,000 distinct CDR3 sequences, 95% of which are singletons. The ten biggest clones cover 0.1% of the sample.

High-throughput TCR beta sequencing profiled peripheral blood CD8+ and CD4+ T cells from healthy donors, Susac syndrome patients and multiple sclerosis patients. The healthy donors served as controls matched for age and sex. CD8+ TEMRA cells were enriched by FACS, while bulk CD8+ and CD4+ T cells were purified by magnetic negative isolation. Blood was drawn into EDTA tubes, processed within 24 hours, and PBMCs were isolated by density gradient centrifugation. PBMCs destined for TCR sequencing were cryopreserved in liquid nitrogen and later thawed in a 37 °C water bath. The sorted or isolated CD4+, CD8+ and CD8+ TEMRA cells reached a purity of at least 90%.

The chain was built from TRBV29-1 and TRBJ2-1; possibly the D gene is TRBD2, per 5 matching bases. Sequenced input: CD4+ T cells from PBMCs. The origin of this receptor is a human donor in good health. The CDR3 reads CSVDLGRGSYNEQFF. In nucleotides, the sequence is TGCAGCGTTGATTTAGGCCGGGGAAGTTACAATGAGCAGTTCTTC.